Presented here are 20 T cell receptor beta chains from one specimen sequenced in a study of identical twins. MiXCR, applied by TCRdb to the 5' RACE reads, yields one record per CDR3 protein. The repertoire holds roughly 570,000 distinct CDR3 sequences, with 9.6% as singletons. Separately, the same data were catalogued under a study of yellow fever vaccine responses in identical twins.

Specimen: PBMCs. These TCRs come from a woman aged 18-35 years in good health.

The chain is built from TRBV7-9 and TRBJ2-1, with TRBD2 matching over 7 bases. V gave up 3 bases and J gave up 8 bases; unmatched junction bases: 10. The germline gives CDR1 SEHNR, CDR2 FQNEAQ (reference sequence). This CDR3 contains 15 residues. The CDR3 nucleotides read TGTGCCAGCAGCTTGGGGAGGGGTCAGGTCGATGAGCAGTTCTTC. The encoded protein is CASSLGRGQVDEQFF.

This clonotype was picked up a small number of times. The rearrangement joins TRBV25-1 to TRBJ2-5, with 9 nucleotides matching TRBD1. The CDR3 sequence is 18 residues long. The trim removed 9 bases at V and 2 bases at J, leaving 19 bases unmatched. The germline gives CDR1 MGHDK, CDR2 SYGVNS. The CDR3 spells CASKGDRAPGRGQETQYF. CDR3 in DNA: TGTGCCAGTAAAGGGGACAGGGCGCCGGGGAGGGGGCAAGAGACCCAGTACTTC.

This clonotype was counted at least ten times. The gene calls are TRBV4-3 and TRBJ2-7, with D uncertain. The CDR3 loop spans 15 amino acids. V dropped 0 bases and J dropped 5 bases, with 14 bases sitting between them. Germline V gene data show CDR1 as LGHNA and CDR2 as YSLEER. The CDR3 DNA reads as TGCGCCAGCAGCCAAGATCTGGGCTTCGGTAACGAGCAGTACTTC. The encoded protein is CASSQDLGFGNEQYF.

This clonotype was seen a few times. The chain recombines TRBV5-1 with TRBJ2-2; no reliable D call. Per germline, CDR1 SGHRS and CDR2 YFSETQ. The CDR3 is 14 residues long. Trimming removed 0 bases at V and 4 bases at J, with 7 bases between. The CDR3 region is CASSLDVGTGELFF. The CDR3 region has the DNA TGCGCCAGCAGCTTGGATGTGGGCACCGGGGAGCTGTTTTTT.

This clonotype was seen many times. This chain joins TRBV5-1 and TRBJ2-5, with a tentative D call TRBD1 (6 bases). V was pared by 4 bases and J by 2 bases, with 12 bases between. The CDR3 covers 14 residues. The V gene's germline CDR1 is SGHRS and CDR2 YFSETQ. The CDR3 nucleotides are TGCGCCAGCAGCATGGGCCAGGGGCAAGAGACCCAGTACTTC. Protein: CASSMGQGQETQYF.

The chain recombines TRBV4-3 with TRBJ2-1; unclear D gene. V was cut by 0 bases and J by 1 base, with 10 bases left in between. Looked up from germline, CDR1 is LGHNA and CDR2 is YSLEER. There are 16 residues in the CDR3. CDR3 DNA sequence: TGCGCCAGCAGCCAAGATATCCGGAGTTCCTACAATGAGCAGTTCTTC. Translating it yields CASSQDIRSSYNEQFF.

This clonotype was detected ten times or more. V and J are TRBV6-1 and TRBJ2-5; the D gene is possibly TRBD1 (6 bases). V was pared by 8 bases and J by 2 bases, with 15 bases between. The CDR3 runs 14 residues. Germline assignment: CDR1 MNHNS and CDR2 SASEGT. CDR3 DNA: TGTGCCAGCTCCCGGGACACCATACAAGAGACCCAGTACTTC. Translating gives CASSRDTIQETQYF.

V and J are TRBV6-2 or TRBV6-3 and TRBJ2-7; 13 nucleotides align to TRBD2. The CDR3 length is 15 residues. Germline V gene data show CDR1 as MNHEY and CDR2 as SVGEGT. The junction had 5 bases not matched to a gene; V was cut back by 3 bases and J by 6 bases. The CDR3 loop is CASSYGTSGMVEQYF. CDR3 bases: TGTGCCAGCAGTTATGGGACTAGCGGGATGGTCGAGCAGTACTTC.

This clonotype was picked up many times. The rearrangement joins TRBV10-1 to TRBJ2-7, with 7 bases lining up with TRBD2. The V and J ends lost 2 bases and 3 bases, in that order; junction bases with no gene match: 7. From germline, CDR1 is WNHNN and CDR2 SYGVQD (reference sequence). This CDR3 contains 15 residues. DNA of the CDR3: TGCGCCAGCAGTGAGGCTCGGGACTACCTCTACGAGCAGTACTTC. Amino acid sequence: CASSEARDYLYEQYF.

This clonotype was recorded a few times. The CDR3 DNA follows: TGTGCCAGCAGTTCTAGCGGGAAGAGCTCCTACGAGCAGTACTTC. It is translated as CASSSSGKSSYEQYF. The chain combines TRBV12-3 or TRBV12-4 with TRBJ2-7; 9 nucleotides align to TRBD2. The V gene end was trimmed by 4 bases and the J gene end by 0 bases; junction bases not matched to a gene: 4. The CDR3 runs to 15 residues.

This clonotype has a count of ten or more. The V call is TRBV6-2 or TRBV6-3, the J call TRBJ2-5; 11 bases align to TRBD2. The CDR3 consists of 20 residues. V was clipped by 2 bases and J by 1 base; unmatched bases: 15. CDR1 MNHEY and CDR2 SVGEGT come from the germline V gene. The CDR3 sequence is CASSYHIPTSGGKLQETQYF. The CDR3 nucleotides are TGTGCCAGCAGTTACCATATCCCCACTAGCGGGGGAAAACTCCAAGAGACCCAGTACTTC.

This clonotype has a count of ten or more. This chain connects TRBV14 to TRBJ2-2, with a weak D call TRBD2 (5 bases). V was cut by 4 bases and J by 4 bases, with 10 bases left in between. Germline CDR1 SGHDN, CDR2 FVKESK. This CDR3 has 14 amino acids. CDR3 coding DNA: TGTGCCAGCAGCCTAAAGGCGGGCACCGGGGAGCTGTTTTTT. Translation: CASSLKAGTGELFF.

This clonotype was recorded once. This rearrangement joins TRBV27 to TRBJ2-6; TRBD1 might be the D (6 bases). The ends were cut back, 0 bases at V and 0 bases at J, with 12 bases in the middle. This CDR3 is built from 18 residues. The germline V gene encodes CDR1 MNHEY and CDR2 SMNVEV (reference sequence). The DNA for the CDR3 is TGTGCCAGCAGTTTATCAGTACCGACAGGCTCTGGGGCCAACGTCCTGACTTTC. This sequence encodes CASSLSVPTGSGANVLTF. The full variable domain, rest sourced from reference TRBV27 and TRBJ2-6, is EAQVTQNPRYLITVTGKKLTVTCSQNMNHEYMSWYRQDPGLGLRQIYYSMNVEVTDKGDVPEGYKVSRKEKRNFPLILESPSPNQTSLYFCASSLSVPTGSGANVLTFGAGSRLTVL.

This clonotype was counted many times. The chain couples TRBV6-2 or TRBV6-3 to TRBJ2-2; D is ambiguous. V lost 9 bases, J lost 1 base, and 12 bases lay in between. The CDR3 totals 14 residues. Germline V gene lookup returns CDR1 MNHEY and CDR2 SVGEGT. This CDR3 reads CASGSWGNTGELFF. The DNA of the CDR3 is TGTGCCAGTGGATCTTGGGGGAACACCGGGGAGCTGTTTTTT.

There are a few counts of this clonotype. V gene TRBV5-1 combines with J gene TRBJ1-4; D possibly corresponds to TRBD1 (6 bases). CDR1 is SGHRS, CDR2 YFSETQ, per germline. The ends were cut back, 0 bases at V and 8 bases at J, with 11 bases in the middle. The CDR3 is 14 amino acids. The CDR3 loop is CASSLDRVREKLFF. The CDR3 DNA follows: TGCGCCAGCAGCTTGGACAGGGTTCGCGAAAAACTGTTTTTT.

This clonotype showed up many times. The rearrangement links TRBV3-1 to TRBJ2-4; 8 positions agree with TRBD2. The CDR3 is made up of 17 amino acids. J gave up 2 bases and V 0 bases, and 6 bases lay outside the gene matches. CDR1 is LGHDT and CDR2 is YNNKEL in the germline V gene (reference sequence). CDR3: CASSQDDAGGTKNIQYF. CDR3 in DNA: TGTGCCAGCAGCCAAGATGACGCGGGGGGTACCAAAAACATTCAGTACTTC.

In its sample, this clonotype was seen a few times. The CDR3: CASSLGQGSNYGYTF. CDR3 nucleotide sequence: TGTGCCAGCAGTCTCGGACAGGGTAGTAACTATGGCTACACCTTC. The gene calls are TRBV28 and TRBJ1-2, with 8 bases aligning to TRBD1. The V gene's germline CDR1 is MDHEN and CDR2 SYDVKM. The CDR3 totals 15 residues. Losses at the gene ends were 5 bases for V and 1 base for J; bases not matched to a gene: 6.

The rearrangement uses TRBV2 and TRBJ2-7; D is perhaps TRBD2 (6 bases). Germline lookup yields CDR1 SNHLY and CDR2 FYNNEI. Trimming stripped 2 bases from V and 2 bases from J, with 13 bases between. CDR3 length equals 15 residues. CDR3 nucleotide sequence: TGTGCCAGCAGTGAACAGGGACTTCCTGCCTACGAGCAGTACTTC. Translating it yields CASSEQGLPAYEQYF.

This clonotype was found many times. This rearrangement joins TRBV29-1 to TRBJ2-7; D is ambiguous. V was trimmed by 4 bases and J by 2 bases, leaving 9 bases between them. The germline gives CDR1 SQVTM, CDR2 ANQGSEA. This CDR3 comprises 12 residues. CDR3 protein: CSVVQTPYEQYF. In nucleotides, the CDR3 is TGCAGCGTTGTACAGACACCCTACGAGCAGTACTTC.

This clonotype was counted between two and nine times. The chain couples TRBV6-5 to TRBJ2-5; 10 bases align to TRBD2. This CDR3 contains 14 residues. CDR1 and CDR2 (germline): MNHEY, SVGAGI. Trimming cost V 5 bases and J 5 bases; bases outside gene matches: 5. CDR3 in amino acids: CASSTPSGGETQYF. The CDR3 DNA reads TGTGCCAGCAGTACTCCTAGCGGGGGTGAGACCCAGTACTTC.